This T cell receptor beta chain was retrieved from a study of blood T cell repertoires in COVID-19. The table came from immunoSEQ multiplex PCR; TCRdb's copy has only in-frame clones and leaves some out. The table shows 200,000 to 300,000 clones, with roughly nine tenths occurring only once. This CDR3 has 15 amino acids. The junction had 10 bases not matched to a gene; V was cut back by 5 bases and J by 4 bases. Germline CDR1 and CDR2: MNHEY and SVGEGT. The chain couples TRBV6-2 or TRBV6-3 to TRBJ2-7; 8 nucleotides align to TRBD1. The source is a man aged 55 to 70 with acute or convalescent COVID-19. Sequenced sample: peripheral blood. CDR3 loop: CASSGPRQGAYEQYF. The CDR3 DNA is TGTGCCAGCAGTGGACCCAGGCAGGGGGCTTACGAGCAGTACTTC.